Presented here are 20 T cell receptor beta chains from one specimen sequenced in a study of OX40 agonist ivuxolimab in advanced cancers. Profiling relied on immunoSEQ multiplex PCR, and the TCRdb table lists in-frame clones only, not all of them. The repertoire has 21,000 or so clones, about 80% of them found once; the top ten carry 30% to 35%. This sample comprised CD4+ or CD8+ T cells sorted from blood, obtained in a trial of the OX40 agonist ivuxolimab. The receptors derive from an adult with an advanced solid tumor such as melanoma, head and neck, liver or kidney cancer.

The chain combines TRBV28 with TRBJ1-3, with D possibly matching TRBD1 (6 bases). The CDR3 has 17 amino acids. The V and J ends lost 6 bases and 0 bases respectively, with 18 bases between them. Germline assignment: CDR1 MDHEN and CDR2 SYDVKM. In DNA, the CDR3 is TGTGCCAGCAGCCCGAACAGGGTTAGTTTCTCTGGAAACACCATATATTTT. The encoded protein is CASSPNRVSFSGNTIYF. The full variable domain, completed using reference TRBV28 and TRBJ1-3, is DVKVTQSSRYLVKRTGEKVFLECVQDMDHENMFWYRQDPGLGLRLIYFSYDVKMKEKGDIPEGYSVSREKKERFSLILESASTNQTSMYLCASSPNRVSFSGNTIYFGEGSWLTVV.

The CDR3, as DNA: TGTGCCAGCAGTCCAAGTCGTATGCGCCACAATGAGCAGTTCTTC. Amino acids: CASSPSRMRHNEQFF. The V gene is TRBV6-5, the J gene TRBJ2-1; D remains ambiguous. The CDR3 has 15 amino acids. V was pared by 5 bases and J by 5 bases, with 16 bases between. The germline gives CDR1 MNHEY, CDR2 SVGAGI.

The rearrangement uses TRBV19 and TRBJ2-7, with unresolved D. This CDR3 is 13 amino acids long. Trimming left V 0 bases short and J 0 bases short, with 3 bases between. Germline loops: CDR1 LNHDA, CDR2 SQIVND (reference sequence). The CDR3 loop is CASSIDHSYEQYF. In DNA, the CDR3 is TGTGCCAGTAGTATAGATCACTCCTACGAGCAGTACTTC.

The chain couples TRBV7-3 to TRBJ2-3, with no clear D. The CDR3 is made up of 15 amino acids. Deletions cut 4 bases from V and 4 bases from J, with 15 bases between. Looked up from germline, CDR1 is SGHTA and CDR2 is FQGTGA. The CDR3 DNA reads TGTGCCAGCAGCTCGGGTAGCCTTGGGGCAGATACGCAGTATTTT. Amino acid sequence: CASSSGSLGADTQYF.

The V gene is TRBV30, the J gene TRBJ2-7; 10 bases align to TRBD2. The CDR3 spans 13 residues. V shed 3 bases and J 2 bases; nucleotides not matched to a gene: 1. Germline CDR1 is GTSNPN and CDR2 is SVGIG (reference sequence). Here the CDR3 DNA reads TGTGCCTGGAGACTAGCGGGGACCTACGAGCAGTACTTC. It is translated as CAWRLAGTYEQYF.

The chain is built from TRBV5-8 and TRBJ1-1; D possibly corresponds to TRBD1 (5 bases). The CDR3 has 12 amino acids. Trimming left V 3 bases short and J 14 bases short, with 17 bases between. Germline V gene data show CDR1 as SGHTS and CDR2 as YDEGEE. CDR3 residues: CASSSRDGSTFF. The CDR3 region has the DNA TGTGCCAGCAGCTCCCGGGACGGTAGTACCTTCTTT.

This chain uses TRBV4-1 with TRBJ1-1; 9 positions match TRBD1. The CDR3 has 14 residues. Germline CDR1 and CDR2: MGHRA and YSYEKL. V lost 4 bases and J lost 0; bases outside the gene matches: 0. CDR3 nucleotides: TGCGCCAGCAGCCGGACAGGGGTGAACACTGAAGCTTTCTTT. This sequence encodes CASSRTGVNTEAFF.

The rearrangement links TRBV11-2 to TRBJ2-7; D might be TRBD1 (6 bases). The CDR3 is 13 residues long. CDR1 is SGHAT, CDR2 FQNNGV, per germline. With 2 bases removed from V and 7 bases from J, the gap between germline ends came to 12 bases. CDR3 protein: CASSLWQGREQYF. The CDR3, as DNA: TGTGCCAGCAGCTTATGGCAGGGGCGAGAGCAGTACTTC. Looking up the rest from reference TRBV11-2 and TRBJ2-7 gives the full variable domain: EAGVAQSPRYKIIEKRQSVAFWCNPISGHATLYWYQQILGQGPKLLIQFQNNGVVDDSQLPKDRFSAERLKGVDSTLKIQPAKLEDSAVYLCASSLWQGREQYFGPGTRLTVT.

The CDR3 DNA is TGCGCCAGCAGCTTGAACTTCCGTAGACAGGGTCCGTACGAGCAGTACTTC. This gives the protein CASSLNFRRQGPYEQYF. The chain uses TRBV5-1 and TRBJ2-7, with TRBD1 identical over 7 bases. With 1 base clipped from V and 4 bases from J, the junction kept 14 bases outside the gene matches. The CDR3 sequence is 17 residues long. Germline CDR1 and CDR2: SGHRS and YFSETQ. The full variable domain, in which reference TRBV5-1 and TRBJ2-7 provide the parts outside the CDR3, is KAGVTQTPRYLIKTRGQQVTLSCSPISGHRSVSWYQQTPGQGLQFLFEYFSETQRNKGNFPGRFSGRQFSNSRSEMNVSTLELGDSALYLCASSLNFRRQGPYEQYFGPGTRLTVT.

The rearrangement joins TRBV5-8 to TRBJ2-1; D is possibly TRBD2 (6 bases). V was trimmed by 4 bases and J by 9 bases, leaving 11 bases between them. This CDR3 comprises 12 residues. Per the germline V gene, CDR1 is SGHTS and CDR2 is YDEGEE. CDR3 bases: TGTGCCAGCAGCGTGGGGAGGTTTGAGCAGTTCTTC. Translating it yields CASSVGRFEQFF.

The chain recombines TRBV29-1 with TRBJ2-1; 8 nucleotides match TRBD2. After removal of 7 bases from V and 5 bases from J, the junction contained 4 bases not matched to a gene. Germline CDR1 reads SQVTM; CDR2 reads ANQGSEA. The CDR3 contains 12 residues. The CDR3: CSDREGNNEQFF. CDR3 nucleotide sequence: TGCAGCGACCGGGAGGGGAACAATGAGCAGTTCTTC.

The V gene is TRBV19, the J gene TRBJ1-5, with 7 bases that match TRBD1. The V gene end was trimmed by 3 bases and the J gene end by 3 bases; junction bases not matched to a gene: 8. CDR1 is LNHDA, CDR2 SQIVND, per germline (reference sequence). This CDR3 contains 16 residues. The CDR3 DNA follows: TGTGCCAGTAGTATTCGACAGGGCGGTAACAATCAGCCCCAGCATTTT. Its protein product is CASSIRQGGNNQPQHF.

This clone was seen a few times. The chain is built from TRBV28 and TRBJ2-1; D call uncertain. The V gene's germline CDR1 is MDHEN and CDR2 SYDVKM. V lost 6 bases and J lost 8, with 11 bases in between. The CDR3 spans 12 residues. CDR3 protein: CASSWVGDEQFF. In DNA, the CDR3 is TGTGCCAGCAGCTGGGTTGGGGATGAGCAGTTCTTC. Combining the CDR3 with reference TRBV28 and TRBJ2-1 gives the whole variable domain DVKVTQSSRYLVKRTGEKVFLECVQDMDHENMFWYRQDPGLGLRLIYFSYDVKMKEKGDIPEGYSVSREKKERFSLILESASTNQTSMYLCASSWVGDEQFFGPGTRLTVL.

V is TRBV7-9 and J is TRBJ1-4, with 8 nucleotides matching TRBD1. The CDR3 has 14 residues. CDR1 is SEHNR and CDR2 is FQNEAQ in the germline V gene (reference sequence). The junction had 6 bases not matched to a gene; V was cut back by 6 bases and J by 6 bases. The CDR3 reads CASSPGTGYEKLFF. The CDR3 DNA follows: TGTGCCAGCAGTCCCGGGACAGGTTATGAAAAACTGTTTTTT.

This clone has just one count. The chain is built from TRBV28 and TRBJ2-1, with 12 positions matching TRBD2. V shed 6 bases and J 5 bases; nucleotides not matched to a gene: 8. This CDR3 is 16 amino acids long. CDR1 and CDR2 from the germline V gene are MDHEN and SYDVKM. The CDR3 DNA sequence: TGTGCCAGCAGACGCGGACTAGCGGGATTCAACAATGAGCAGTTCTTC. Translated, it gives CASRRGLAGFNNEQFF.

V gene TRBV9 combines with J gene TRBJ2-7, with TRBD2 matching over 11 bases. Germline-derived CDR1 and CDR2 are SGDLS and YYNGEE. V lost 4 bases and J lost 1; bases outside the gene matches: 4. CDR3 length equals 15 residues. CDR3 sequence: CASSLGTSGSYEQYF. In nucleotides, the CDR3 is TGTGCCAGCAGCTTGGGGACTAGCGGATCCTACGAGCAGTACTTC.

The chain recombines TRBV11-2 with TRBJ2-5, with D perhaps matching TRBD1 (6 bases). Trimming removed 1 base at V and 0 bases at J, with 9 bases between. The CDR3 contains 15 residues. The germline gives CDR1 SGHAT, CDR2 FQNNGV. The CDR3 loop is CASSLGYRDQETQYF. As DNA, the CDR3 is TGTGCCAGCAGCTTAGGATACAGGGACCAAGAGACCCAGTACTTC.

The genes are TRBV7-9 and TRBJ1-6; maybe TRBD1 (5 bases). The CDR3 length is 15 residues. Germline CDR1 and CDR2: SEHNR and FQNEAQ (reference sequence). V lost 2 bases to trimming and J lost 7 bases, with 12 bases between them. CDR3 residues: CASSLRQDRNSPLHF. CDR3 bases: TGTGCCAGCAGCTTAAGACAAGACAGAAATTCACCCCTCCACTTT.

CDR3 nucleotides: TGTGCCAGCAGCTACAGGGGGAATGAAAAACTGTTTTTT. Translating it yields CASSYRGNEKLFF. The rearrangement links TRBV7-9 to TRBJ1-4, with 8 positions matching TRBD1. The CDR3 runs to 13 residues. V lost 4 bases, J lost 5 bases, and 0 bases stayed unmatched. The germline V gene has CDR1 SEHNR and CDR2 FQNEAQ (reference sequence).

The rearrangement uses TRBV7-9 and TRBJ2-7; 8 bases agree with TRBD2. Germline assignment: CDR1 SEHNR and CDR2 FQNEAQ (reference sequence). The CDR3 runs 15 residues. With 5 bases clipped from V and 5 bases from J, the junction kept 11 bases outside the gene matches. CDR3: CASSPFGERENEQYF. The CDR3 DNA follows: TGTGCCAGCAGCCCTTTTGGGGAGCGGGAGAACGAGCAGTACTTC.